The table lists the clone carrying this TCR beta chain with many counts. The antigen remains unidentified. This CDR3 is 13 amino acids long. J was trimmed by 5 bases and V by 3 bases; bases with no gene match: 4. Germline V gene lookup returns CDR1 SGHRS and CDR2 YFSETQ. The entry originates in a study of blood T cells in healthy people across ages. The authors ran a second PCR of roughly 6 to 11 cycles using a sample-barcoded 5' primer and a J-beta primer mix. Each of the cDNA molecules was tagged by a template-switch adaptor with 12 random nucleotides. TCRdb re-called the 5' RACE reads with MiXCR, one entry per CDR3 protein. The table shows 1.8 million or so distinct CDR3 sequences, with roughly 43% occurring only once. Findings of the study overall: No one knew whether donors had CMV, which possibly confounded expanded clonotype changes. Per million T cells, TCR beta diversity dropped roughly linearly as age increased.

The J gene is TRBJ1-2, the V gene TRBV5-1; 7 bases are a match to TRBD1. This receptor was obtained from a human donor in good health. Material for sequencing was blood. Here the CDR3 reads CASSSAQGYGYTF. The CDR3 bases are TGCGCCAGCAGCTCCGCACAGGGGTATGGCTACACCTTC.